This entry concerns a single TCR beta chain. What it recognizes is unknown. The data are from a study of cytomegalovirus exposure and HLA in healthy donors. Whole-study context: Of around 410 genotyped donors, 81% grouped in the Caucasian-associated ancestry cluster. Study-level results: Reportedly, HLA-A and HLA-B alleles of most subjects were accurately predicted from TCR beta. TRBV6-2, TRBV6-3 and some other V segments were unresolvable in 87-base-pair reads.

This PCR relied on a set of 60 Vbeta primers and 13 Jbeta primers. Libraries were prepared by immunoSEQ multiplex PCR; TCRdb keeps only in-frame clonotypes and omits some of them. The sample lists tens of thousands of clones, roughly four fifths seen once, with approximately 0.6% in the top ten. The V end was cut by 0 bases, the J end by 5 bases, with 15 bases between. The germline V gene has CDR1 SGHVS and CDR2 FNYEAQ. CDR3 length: 16 amino acids. The sample taken for sequencing was PBMCs. This receptor was obtained from a young man in good health and CMV-seronegative. The genes are TRBV7-6 and TRBJ2-3; D possibly corresponds to TRBD2 (6 bases). CDR3 amino acids: CASSLAGLASLDTQYF. CDR3 in DNA: TGTGCCAGCAGCTTAGCAGGGCTAGCGAGCCTAGATACGCAGTATTTT.